The 31 T cell receptor beta chains below come from one sample, sequenced in a study of blood T cell repertoires in COVID-19. This table comes from immunoSEQ multiplex PCR, and its TCRdb copy is limited to in-frame clones, with some not included. The sample lists hundreds of thousands of clones; 65% to 85% were seen once. The source material was peripheral blood. These receptors originate from a young woman with COVID-19, enrolled during active disease.

This chain joins TRBV5-8 and TRBJ2-7, with D unresolved. Trimming pared 0 bases from V and 6 bases from J, leaving 10 bases between. The length of the CDR3 is 13 residues. Germline V gene sequence: CDR1 SGHTS, CDR2 YDEGEE. The CDR3 coding sequence is TGTGCCAGCAGCTTGGACCCTAAACGCGAGCAGTACTTC. Protein product: CASSLDPKREQYF.

The chain joins TRBV27 to TRBJ2-1; TRBD1 might be the D (7 bases). This CDR3 has 16 amino acids. Trimming pared 8 bases from V and 1 base from J, leaving 18 bases between. Germline CDR1 reads MNHEY; CDR2 reads SMNVEV (reference sequence). Here the CDR3 reads CASSPDAGGSYNEQFF. The CDR3 DNA sequence: TGTGCCAGCTCGCCAGACGCAGGGGGGTCCTACAATGAGCAGTTCTTC.

This clone was seen once. The chain links TRBV7-2 to TRBJ1-1, with D unresolved. Trimming removed 5 bases from V and 11 bases from J, with 12 bases in between. The CDR3 has 11 amino acids. Germline CDR1 and CDR2: SGHTA and FQGNSA. CDR3 in amino acids: CASSPRSWAFF. In DNA, the CDR3 is TGTGCCAGCAGCCCTCGGTCCTGGGCTTTCTTT.

This rearrangement joins TRBV18 to TRBJ2-7; TRBD1 aligns across 8 bases. The V segment lost 3 bases and the J segment 2 bases; nucleotides outside the gene matches: 6. CDR3 length equals 15 residues. Germline V gene data show CDR1 as KGHSH and CDR2 as LQKENI. The CDR3 region is CASSPGTGRTYEQYF. CDR3 coding DNA: TGTGCCAGCTCACCCGGGACAGGACGTACCTACGAGCAGTACTTC. Full variable domain (remainder filled in from reference TRBV18 and TRBJ2-7): NAGVMQNPRHLVRRRGQEARLRCSPMKGHSHVYWYRQLPEEGLKFMVYLQKENIIDESGMPKERFSAEFPKEGPSILRIQQVVRGDSAAYFCASSPGTGRTYEQYFGPGTRLTVT.

This chain connects TRBV28 to TRBJ2-1; the match to TRBD1 covers 8 bases. With V trimmed by 4 bases and J by 7 bases, 9 bases remained unmatched. The germline gives CDR1 MDHEN, CDR2 SYDVKM. The CDR3 is 15 residues long. In DNA form, the CDR3 reads TGTGCCAGCAGTTCCCCCTATACAGGGGGAAATGAGCAGTTCTTC. Amino acids: CASSSPYTGGNEQFF.

The CDR3: CASSEAGRDPYF. The CDR3 DNA is TGTGCCAGCAGTGAAGCAGGGCGGGATCCGTACTTC. The rearrangement links TRBV6-1 to TRBJ2-7, with D possibly TRBD2 on 6 matching bases. Deletions cut 0 bases from V and 12 bases from J, with 12 bases between. Germline loops: CDR1 MNHNS, CDR2 SASEGT. This CDR3 region has 12 residues.

The chain employs TRBV7-3 and TRBJ2-1; TRBD2 aligns across 8 bases. Germline assignment: CDR1 SGHTA and CDR2 FQGTGA. With 4 bases clipped from V and 10 bases from J, the junction kept 6 bases outside the gene matches. The CDR3 is 13 amino acids. The CDR3 DNA reads as TGTGCCAGCAGCTCCCAGTTAGCGGGGGAGCAGTTCTTC. Its translation: CASSSQLAGEQFF.

This clone was counted ten times or more. The V call is TRBV5-1, the J call TRBJ2-1, with 9 bases matching TRBD2. This CDR3 is 14 amino acids long. Trimming took 2 bases from V and 7 from J; bases not matched to a gene: 4. Germline lookup yields CDR1 SGHRS and CDR2 YFSETQ. Written as DNA, the CDR3 is TGCGCCAGCAGCTTAACTAGCGGGCCGAATGAGCAGTTCTTC. Protein product: CASSLTSGPNEQFF.

V is TRBV4-1 and J is TRBJ2-5; the match to TRBD1 covers 8 bases. V lost 1 base and J lost 4; bases outside the gene matches: 2. The CDR3 is 14 amino acids. CDR1 and CDR2 from the germline V gene are MGHRA and YSYEKL. The CDR3 region is CASSQAGGVETQYF. The CDR3 DNA sequence: TGCGCCAGCAGCCAAGCAGGGGGCGTAGAGACCCAGTACTTC.

The rearrangement uses TRBV27 and TRBJ1-6, with 7 nucleotides matching TRBD1. Germline assignment: CDR1 MNHEY and CDR2 SMNVEV (reference sequence). The CDR3 has 14 amino acids. Trimming took 4 bases from V and 9 from J; bases not matched to a gene: 6. The CDR3 region has the DNA TGTGCCAGCAGTTCAACAGGGGCCGGTTCACCCCTCCACTTT. It specifies CASSSTGAGSPLHF.

This chain joins TRBV30 and TRBJ1-1; unclear D gene. Germline assignment: CDR1 GTSNPN and CDR2 SVGIG (reference sequence). The V end was cut by 1 base, the J end by 4 bases, with 10 bases between. CDR3 length: 13 amino acids. The CDR3, as DNA: TGTGCCTGGAGTGATCTCAGAGGCACTGAAGCTTTCTTT. As protein: CAWSDLRGTEAFF.

This rearrangement joins TRBV10-3 to TRBJ1-2; 8 bases agree with TRBD1. The CDR3 covers 15 residues. Trimming removed 0 bases from V and 7 bases from J; junction bases left unmatched: 7. The germline V gene encodes CDR1 ENHRY and CDR2 SYGVKD. The chain's CDR3 is CAISESTGEAGGYTF. The CDR3 bases are TGTGCCATCAGTGAGTCGACAGGGGAGGCCGGTGGCTACACCTTC.

This clone was counted a few times. The chain uses TRBV10-3 and TRBJ2-2; D is perhaps TRBD1 (5 bases). V gave up 5 bases and J gave up 6 bases, with 13 bases separating them. There are 14 residues in the CDR3. Looked up from germline, CDR1 is ENHRY and CDR2 is SYGVKD. CDR3 sequence reads: CAISIAQGSGELFF. The CDR3, as DNA: TGTGCCATCAGTATCGCCCAGGGTTCCGGGGAGCTGTTTTTT.

The J gene is TRBJ1-5, the V gene TRBV18; 9 bases agree with TRBD1. The trim removed 3 bases at V and 7 bases at J, leaving 10 bases unmatched. The CDR3 is 16 amino acids. Germline loops: CDR1 KGHSH, CDR2 LQKENI. For the CDR3, the DNA is TGTGCCAGCTCACCCTCTATGGACAGGGGACGGCAGCCCCAGCATTTT. This gives the protein CASSPSMDRGRQPQHF.

This clone was detected only once. The V gene is TRBV5-1, the J gene TRBJ2-1, with D possibly TRBD1 on 6 matching bases. CDR1 is SGHRS and CDR2 is YFSETQ in the germline V gene. CDR3 length: 13 residues. V lost 4 bases and J 6 bases, leaving 11 bases between the germline ends. CDR3 bases: TGCGCCAGCAGCCAGGGGCGTCTCAATGAGCAGTTCTTC. Protein sequence: CASSQGRLNEQFF.

In DNA, the CDR3 is TGTGCCAGCAGTGATCTAGGCAGGGACTACGAGCAGTACTTC. This gives the protein CASSDLGRDYEQYF. This chain uses TRBV6-1 with TRBJ2-7; tentatively, D is TRBD1 (5 bases). The germline V and J ends were trimmed by 3 bases and 3 bases, with 12 bases remaining between them. Germline V lookup: CDR1 MNHNS, CDR2 SASEGT. This CDR3 contains 14 residues.

The J gene is TRBJ2-3, the V gene TRBV7-2, with TRBD2 matching 8 bases. The trim removed 1 base at V and 3 bases at J, leaving 6 bases unmatched. The CDR3 consists of 16 residues. Germline V CDR1 and CDR2: SGHTA, FQGNSA. CDR3 loop: CASSLDPSGLTDTQYF. The CDR3 DNA is TGTGCCAGCAGCTTAGATCCTAGCGGGTTAACAGATACGCAGTATTTT.

This clone has a handful of counts. This chain uses TRBV11-2 with TRBJ1-2; D is unresolved. The CDR3 length is 13 residues. Between the trimmed V and J ends, which lost 5 bases and 7 bases, there was a span of 14 bases. Germline-derived CDR1 and CDR2 are SGHAT and FQNNGV. The CDR3 coding sequence is TGTGCCAGCAGCCGCACAGAGGGAAGTGGCTACACCTTC. This codes for CASSRTEGSGYTF.

V is TRBV5-8 and J is TRBJ1-1; a possible D gene is TRBD1 (5 bases). There are 13 residues in the CDR3. Deletions cut 4 bases from V and 1 base from J, with 8 bases between. Per germline, CDR1 SGHTS and CDR2 YDEGEE. The CDR3 spells CASSRDRNTEAFF. CDR3 coding DNA: TGTGCCAGCAGCCGTGACAGGAACACTGAAGCTTTCTTT.

The rearrangement joins TRBV14 to TRBJ2-2; a possible D gene is TRBD1 (6 bases). V lost 5 bases, J lost 5 bases, and 15 bases lay in between. The V gene's germline CDR1 is SGHDN and CDR2 FVKESK. The CDR3 extends over 15 amino acids. CDR3 sequence (DNA): TGTGCCAGCAGCTTGAACGACAGGCCAACCGGGGAGCTGTTTTTT. Amino acids: CASSLNDRPTGELFF.

This sequence joins TRBV28 and TRBJ2-5, with 7 positions matching TRBD1. This CDR3 is built from 14 residues. The V gene's germline CDR1 is MDHEN and CDR2 SYDVKM. Trimming at V came to 6 bases and at J to 2 bases, leaving 6 bases not matched to a gene. CDR3 region: CASSYTTGQETQYF. The DNA of the CDR3 is TGTGCCAGCAGCTATACGACAGGGCAAGAGACCCAGTACTTC.

The rearrangement uses TRBV24-1 and TRBJ2-7; 9 positions match TRBD1. Germline V gives CDR1 KGHDR, CDR2 SFDVKD. The CDR3 sequence is 15 residues long. The V segment lost 4 bases and the J segment 2 bases; nucleotides outside the gene matches: 5. CDR3 coding DNA: TGTGCCACCAGTGACCCCGGGACAGGGACCTACGAGCAGTACTTC. Protein product: CATSDPGTGTYEQYF.

This rearrangement joins TRBV15 to TRBJ1-4; 10 bases are shared with TRBD1. J was trimmed by 0 bases and V by 1 base; bases with no gene match: 8. The CDR3 loop spans 19 amino acids. Germline CDR1 and CDR2: LNHNV and YYDKDF (reference sequence). CDR3 nucleotide sequence: TGTGCCACCAGCAGAGGACGACAGGGGGCAACCTCAACTAATGAAAAACTGTTTTTT. This gives the protein CATSRGRQGATSTNEKLFF. Based on the CDR3 plus reference TRBV15 and TRBJ1-4, the full variable domain is DAMVIQNPRYQVTQFGKPVTLSCSQTLNHNVMYWYQQKSSQAPKLLFHYYDKDFNNEADTPDNFQSRRPNTSFCFLDIRSPGLGDTAMYLCATSRGRQGATSTNEKLFFGSGTQLSVL.

The DNA of the CDR3 is TGTGCCAGCAGTTCCTTACAAGGGGCTGTGGGTCAGCCCCAGCATTTT. Protein: CASSSLQGAVGQPQHF. The chain joins TRBV6-5 to TRBJ1-5; perhaps TRBD1 as D (5 bases). Between the trimmed V and J ends, which lost 4 bases and 6 bases, there was a span of 19 bases. In germline, CDR1 is MNHEY, CDR2 SVGAGI. The CDR3 covers 16 residues.

This clone came up a few times. V and J are TRBV6-9 and TRBJ1-1; 9 positions match TRBD1. The ends lost 5 bases at V and 5 bases at J; junction bases unmatched: 18. Germline V gene data show CDR1 as MNHGY and CDR2 as SVAAGI. The CDR3 extends over 18 amino acids. The CDR3, as DNA: TGTGCCAGCAGTCCCAGGACAGGGGCCGCCCACTTAGGGACTGAAGCTTTCTTT. It translates to CASSPRTGAAHLGTEAFF.

V is TRBV7-9 and J is TRBJ1-1, with TRBD1 matching over 7 bases. This CDR3 has 15 residues. V lost 1 base, J lost 2 bases, and 4 bases stayed unmatched. The germline V gene has CDR1 SEHNR and CDR2 FQNEAQ (reference sequence). CDR3 sequence reads: CASSLGGGPNTEAFF. The CDR3 DNA follows: TGTGCCAGCAGCTTAGGAGGGGGCCCCAACACTGAAGCTTTCTTT. Variable domain in full (rest from reference TRBV7-9 and TRBJ1-1): DTGVSQNPRHKITKRGQNVTFRCDPISEHNRLYWYRQTLGQGPEFLTYFQNEAQLEKSRLLSDRFSAERPKGSFSTLEIQRTEQGDSAMYLCASSLGGGPNTEAFFGQGTRLTVV.

The chain combines TRBV4-3 with TRBJ2-7; D call uncertain. Looked up from germline, CDR1 is LGHNA and CDR2 is YSLEER. CDR3 length: 12 amino acids. Deletions cut 4 bases from V and 6 bases from J, with 10 bases between. CDR3 sequence: CASSPSPPEQYF. In nucleotides, the CDR3 is TGCGCCAGCAGCCCTTCTCCCCCCGAGCAGTACTTC.

V is TRBV27 and J is TRBJ1-1, with D maybe TRBD1 (6 bases). CDR1 and CDR2 (germline): MNHEY, SMNVEV (reference sequence). The CDR3 consists of 16 residues. Trimming left V 0 bases short and J 4 bases short, with 15 bases between. The DNA for the CDR3 is TGTGCCAGCAGTTTATCCTTGGGGGAAGGGGGCACTGAAGCTTTCTTT. This encodes CASSLSLGEGGTEAFF.

The chain is built from TRBV4-3 and TRBJ2-1, with 7 positions matching TRBD1. The CDR3 spans 15 residues. Germline CDR1 LGHNA, CDR2 YSLEER. The V segment lost 0 bases and the J segment 7 bases; nucleotides outside the gene matches: 6. DNA of the CDR3: TGCGCCAGCAGCCAAGAAGCCAGGGGGTATAATGAGCAGTTCTTC. Amino acid sequence: CASSQEARGYNEQFF.

This clone was picked up one time. The chain has TRBV5-1 and TRBJ2-7, with 8 bases identical to TRBD1. Germline trimming cut 6 bases from V and 5 bases from J; bases unmatched to any gene: 10. The CDR3 totals 14 residues. Per germline, CDR1 SGHRS and CDR2 YFSETQ. This CDR3 is CASTPLQGAHEQYF. In DNA, the CDR3 is TGCGCCAGCACCCCGCTGCAGGGGGCCCACGAGCAGTACTTC.

This clone has just one count. The gene calls are TRBV7-6 and TRBJ2-3; D possibly corresponds to TRBD2 (6 bases). Trimming pared 1 base from V and 2 bases from J, leaving 13 bases between. From germline, CDR1 is SGHVS and CDR2 FNYEAQ. CDR3 length: 16 residues. The CDR3 is CASSLGGEALTDTQYF. Written as DNA, the CDR3 is TGTGCCAGCAGCTTAGGAGGGGAGGCCCTCACAGATACGCAGTATTTT.